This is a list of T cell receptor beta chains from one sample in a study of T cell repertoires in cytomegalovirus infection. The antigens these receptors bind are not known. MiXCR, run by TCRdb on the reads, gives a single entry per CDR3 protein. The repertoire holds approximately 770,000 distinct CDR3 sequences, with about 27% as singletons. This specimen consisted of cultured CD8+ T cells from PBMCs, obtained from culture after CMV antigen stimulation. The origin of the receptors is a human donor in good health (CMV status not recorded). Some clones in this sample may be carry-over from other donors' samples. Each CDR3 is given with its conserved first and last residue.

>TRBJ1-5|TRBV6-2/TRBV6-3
CASSSSPLGYSNQPQHF
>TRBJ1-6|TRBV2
CASKVQGYGASPLHF
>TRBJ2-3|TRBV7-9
CASSVNPGLSTDTQYF
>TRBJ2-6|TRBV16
CASSPPVAGGANVLTF
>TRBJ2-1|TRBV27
CASTFSGVYNEQFF
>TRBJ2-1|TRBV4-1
CASSLPGEGLDNEQFF
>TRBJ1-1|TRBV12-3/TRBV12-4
CASSLKRTEAFF
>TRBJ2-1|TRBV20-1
CSAAKRGPLYNEQFF
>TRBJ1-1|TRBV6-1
CASSDTGSIATFF
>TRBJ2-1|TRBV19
CASSRRLGGGNEQFF
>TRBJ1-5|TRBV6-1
CASTGGNNQPQHF
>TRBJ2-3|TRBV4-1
CASRPDEGSTDTQYF
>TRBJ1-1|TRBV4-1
CASSRSGTSNTEAFF
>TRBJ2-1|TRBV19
CASIGSGGYNEQFF
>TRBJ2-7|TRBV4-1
CASSQDVGDEQYF
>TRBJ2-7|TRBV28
CASSLGSYRSYEQYF
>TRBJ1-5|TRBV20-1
CSARDTGNSNQPQHF
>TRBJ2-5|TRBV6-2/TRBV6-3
CASSYTGRQETQYF
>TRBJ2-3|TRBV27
CAVGGRGAGRDTQYF
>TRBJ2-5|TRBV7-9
CASSSALAGGQETQYF
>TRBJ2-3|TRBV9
CASSLSGGQRADTQYF
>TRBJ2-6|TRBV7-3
CASSPGPFSGANVLTF
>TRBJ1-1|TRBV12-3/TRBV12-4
CASSFGGDTEAFF
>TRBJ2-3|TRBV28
CASSKFVRAAIPSTDTQYF
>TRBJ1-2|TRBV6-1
CASTPGEFGYTF
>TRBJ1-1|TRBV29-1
CSVTGTSTEAFF
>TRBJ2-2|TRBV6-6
CASEVAGNTGELFF
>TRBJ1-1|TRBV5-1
CASSLDRRSETEAFF
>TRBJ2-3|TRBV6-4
CASSDSSGGPDTQYF
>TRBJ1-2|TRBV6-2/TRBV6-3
CASLGQTAAWGYTF
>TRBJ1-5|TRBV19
CASTTVGQPQHF
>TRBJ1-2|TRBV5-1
CASSLAAGDGYTF
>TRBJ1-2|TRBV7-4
CASSSPKGPPWDYGYTF
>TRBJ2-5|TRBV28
CASSRTGGSETQYF
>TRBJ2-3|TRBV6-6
CASSYSTGASAGDTQYF
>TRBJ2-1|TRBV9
CASSVASGGYNEQFF
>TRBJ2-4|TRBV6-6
CASSYGAGTGYDIQYF
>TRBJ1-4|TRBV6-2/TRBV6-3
CASSYSPGDRSEKLFF
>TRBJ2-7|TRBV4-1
CASSQVQSSYEQYF
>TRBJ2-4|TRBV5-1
CASSLAQGEDIQYF
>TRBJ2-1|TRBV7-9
CASSQGLVREQFF